One TCR beta chain is described in this entry. The antigen remains unidentified. TCRdb redid the calling of the reads with MiXCR, one entry per CDR3 protein. The data show about 310,000 distinct CDR3 sequences, roughly 15% seen once. CDR1 MNHEY and CDR2 SVGAGI come from the germline V gene. The CDR3 runs to 12 residues. The V end lost 8 bases, the J end lost 5 bases, and 12 bases lay between the germline ends. The record originates from a study of T cell repertoires in cytomegalovirus infection. Broader study findings: The cumulative frequency of public TCR beta families distinguished individuals who carried CMV together with the relevant HLA. Clonotypes of TCR beta that were HLA-C-restricted and CMV-specific dominated the ex vivo response.

The chain is built from TRBV6-5 and TRBJ2-5; D might be TRBD1 (6 bases). The TCR was taken from a human donor in good health (CMV status not recorded). Some clones in this sample may be carry-over from other donors' samples. The sequencing sample was made of PBMCs. CDR3 loop: CASGWQGETQYF. CDR3 coding DNA: TGTGCCAGCGGCTGGCAGGGGGAGACCCAGTACTTC.